The present T cell receptor (beta chain) was sequenced within a study of blood T cell repertoires in COVID-19. Method: immunoSEQ multiplex PCR; TCRdb's copy keeps in-frame clones and lacks some. The sample contains some 180,000 clones, approximately 85% of which appear only once. Trimming took 1 base from V and 7 from J, leaving 7 bases between them. This CDR3 has 11 amino acids. The germline CDR1 and CDR2 sequences are DFQATT and SNEGSKA (reference sequence). Sequencing was carried out using peripheral blood. The source is a woman in her sixties or seventies with acute or convalescent COVID-19. The chain couples TRBV20-1 to TRBJ1-2; D gene uncertain. CDR3 bases: TGCAGTGCTAGAGTCCAGGTTGGCTACACCTTC. Protein sequence: CSARVQVGYTF.